These 10 T cell receptor beta chains were sequenced from one sample in a study of identical twins. Each CDR3 protein is one row after TCRdb ran MiXCR on the 5' RACE reads. Among about 890,000 distinct CDR3 sequences listed, roughly 12% were seen once. The sample was also linked to a second study, of yellow fever vaccine responses in identical twins.

Sequenced input: PBMCs. All receptors come from a woman under 30 in good health.

This clonotype came up a few times. V gene TRBV7-9 combines with J gene TRBJ2-1; 14 positions match TRBD2. J was trimmed by 9 bases and V by 4 bases; bases with no gene match: 5. CDR1 and CDR2 from the germline V gene are SEHNR and FQNEAQ (reference sequence). This CDR3 is 15 amino acids long. CDR3 sequence reads: CASSSRLAGGLEQFF. As DNA, the CDR3 is TGTGCCAGCAGCTCAAGACTAGCGGGGGGGCTTGAGCAGTTCTTC.

V is TRBV5-1 and J is TRBJ1-1, with 8 positions matching TRBD1. Germline V gives CDR1 SGHRS, CDR2 YFSETQ. Trimming removed 4 bases from V and 5 bases from J; junction bases left unmatched: 7. The CDR3 loop spans 14 amino acids. CDR3 bases: TGCGCCAGCAGCGTGACAGGGGTTGAAACTGAAGCTTTCTTT. This gives the protein CASSVTGVETEAFF. Full variable domain (remainder filled in from reference TRBV5-1 and TRBJ1-1): KAGVTQTPRYLIKTRGQQVTLSCSPISGHRSVSWYQQTPGQGLQFLFEYFSETQRNKGNFPGRFSGRQFSNSRSEMNVSTLELGDSALYLCASSVTGVETEAFFGQGTRLTVV.

The sample holds many counts of this clonotype. This rearrangement joins TRBV12-3 or TRBV12-4 to TRBJ2-7, with D uncertain. Between the trimmed V and J ends, which lost 4 bases and 2 bases, there was a span of 9 bases. The CDR3 runs 13 residues. The CDR3 region has the DNA TGTGCCAGCAGTTCCCCCTCCGCCTACGAGCAGTACTTC. This gives the protein CASSSPSAYEQYF.

The chain is built from TRBV6-2 or TRBV6-3 and TRBJ2-5, with D possibly TRBD2 on 6 matching bases. The germline CDR1 and CDR2 sequences are MNHEY and SVGEGT. V lost 10 bases and J lost 1, with 16 bases in between. The CDR3 length is 14 residues. The CDR3 spells CATNGGRVQETQYF. In DNA, the CDR3 is TGTGCCACCAATGGAGGGCGGGTCCAAGAGACCCAGTACTTC.

This clonotype was detected a few times. V and J are TRBV6-1 and TRBJ2-7; 10 bases align to TRBD1. V was pared by 2 bases and J by 6 bases, with 4 bases of the junction left unmatched. The CDR3 is made up of 14 amino acids. Germline CDR1 and CDR2: MNHNS and SASEGT. The chain's CDR3 is CASSEYRTGGEQYV. The CDR3 nucleotides read TGTGCCAGCAGTGAATATCGGACAGGGGGCGAGCAGTACGTC.

The V and J genes are TRBV24-1 and TRBJ2-1; the match to TRBD1 covers 9 bases. The germline CDR1 and CDR2 sequences are KGHDR and SFDVKD. The CDR3 extends over 16 amino acids. The V gene end was trimmed by 7 bases and the J gene end by 3 bases; junction bases not matched to a gene: 9. CDR3 sequence reads: CATSTRTGDLYNEQFF. CDR3 DNA: TGTGCCACCAGCACCCGGACAGGGGACCTCTACAATGAGCAGTTCTTC.

This chain joins TRBV7-9 and TRBJ2-1; 10 nucleotides align to TRBD2. CDR1 is SEHNR and CDR2 is FQNEAQ in the germline V gene (reference sequence). J was trimmed by 8 bases and V by 5 bases; bases with no gene match: 12. CDR3 length: 16 amino acids. CDR3 coding DNA: TGTGCCAGCAGCCAGGGGATTAGCGGGAGGTGGCATGAGCAGTTCTTC. Protein product: CASSQGISGRWHEQFF.

The chain has TRBV15 and TRBJ1-5; TRBD1 matches at 11 bases. This CDR3 comprises 15 residues. CDR1 and CDR2 from the germline V gene are LNHNV and YYDKDF (reference sequence). V shed 3 bases and J 8 bases; nucleotides not matched to a gene: 6. CDR3 nucleotides: TGTGCCACCAGCAGGGACAGGGGGCGCGGGAAGCCCCAGCATTTT. Residues: CATSRDRGRGKPQHF.

This clonotype was counted between two and nine times. This rearrangement joins TRBV19 to TRBJ2-1; 7 nucleotides match TRBD2. V lost 5 bases and J lost 7; bases outside the gene matches: 11. This CDR3 contains 15 residues. Per the germline V gene, CDR1 is LNHDA and CDR2 is SQIVND (reference sequence). CDR3 in DNA: TGTGCCAGTAGTGACGGCAGGACTAGAGGTAATGAGCAGTTCTTC. This codes for CASSDGRTRGNEQFF.

This chain uses TRBV7-8 with TRBJ2-1; 7 nucleotides match TRBD2. This CDR3 is built from 13 residues. Germline CDR1 SGHVS, CDR2 FQNEAQ. Trimming removed 4 bases from V and 9 bases from J; junction bases left unmatched: 6. The CDR3 here is CASSSQRGSEQFF. The CDR3 DNA is TGTGCCAGCAGCTCCCAGCGGGGAAGTGAGCAGTTCTTC.